Detailed here is one T cell receptor (beta chain). Time point described: after dendritic cell vaccination, including at tumor progression/relapse. No glioblastoma patient carried an isocitrate dehydrogenase mutation. The PCR used 60 V beta and 13 J beta primers. TCRdb's copy holds only in-frame clones and misses some; the assay was immunoSEQ multiplex PCR. The table lists 65,000 or so clones, around 86% of them singletons. These data belong to a study of glioma-infiltrating T cells after dendritic cell vaccination. Study information: Patients had newly diagnosed or recurrent glioblastoma and received dendritic cell vaccines.

This CDR3 is 13 amino acids long. V was clipped by 3 bases and J by 8 bases; unmatched bases: 6. Germline V lookup: CDR1 SGHTS, CDR2 YDEGEE. The sequence derives from a human donor with glioblastoma. The rearrangement joins TRBV5-8 to TRBJ1-2; TRBD1 matches at 8 bases. The source was blood, collected after dendritic cell vaccination. CDR3 protein: CASSSLDREGYTF. The CDR3 nucleotides are TGTGCCAGCAGCTCCTTGGACAGGGAAGGCTACACCTTC.